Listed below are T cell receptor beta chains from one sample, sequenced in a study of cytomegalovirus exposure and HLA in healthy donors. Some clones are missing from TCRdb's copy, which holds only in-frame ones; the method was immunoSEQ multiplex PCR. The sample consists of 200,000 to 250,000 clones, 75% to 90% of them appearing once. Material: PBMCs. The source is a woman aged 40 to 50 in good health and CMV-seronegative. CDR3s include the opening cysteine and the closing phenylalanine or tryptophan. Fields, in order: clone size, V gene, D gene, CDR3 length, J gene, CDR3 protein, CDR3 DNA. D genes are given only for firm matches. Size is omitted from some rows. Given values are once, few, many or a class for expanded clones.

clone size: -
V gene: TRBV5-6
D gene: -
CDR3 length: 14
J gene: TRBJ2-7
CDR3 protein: CASSTSMSPYEQYF
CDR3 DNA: TGTGCCAGCAGCACATCGATGTCCCCCTACGAGCAGTACTTC

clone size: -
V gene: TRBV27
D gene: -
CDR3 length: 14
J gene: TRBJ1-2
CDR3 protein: CASSPQTEYYGYTF
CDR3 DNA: TGTGCCAGCAGTCCCCAGACAGAATACTATGGCTACACCTTC

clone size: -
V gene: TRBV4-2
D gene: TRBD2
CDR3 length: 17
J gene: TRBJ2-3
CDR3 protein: CASSPIGTSGRTDTQYF
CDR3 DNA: TGTGCCAGCAGCCCCATCGGGACTAGCGGGAGGACAGATACGCAGTATTTT

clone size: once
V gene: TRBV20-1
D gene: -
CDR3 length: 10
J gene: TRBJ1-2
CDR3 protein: CSASQAGYTF
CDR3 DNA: TGCAGTGCTAGCCAAGCTGGCTACACCTTC

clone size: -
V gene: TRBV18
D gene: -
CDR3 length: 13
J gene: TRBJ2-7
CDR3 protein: CASSPGEGGEQYF
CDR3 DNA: TGTGCCAGCTCACCGGGAGAGGGAGGCGAGCAGTACTTC

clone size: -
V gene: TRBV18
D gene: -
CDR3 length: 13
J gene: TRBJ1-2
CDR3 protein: CASNTRDLGGYTF
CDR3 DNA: TGTGCCAGCAATACGAGGGATTTGGGCGGCTACACCTTC

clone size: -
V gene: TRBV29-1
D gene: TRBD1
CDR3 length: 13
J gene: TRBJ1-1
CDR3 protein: CSSRDRGETEAFF
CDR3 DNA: TGCAGCTCCCGGGACAGGGGTGAAACTGAAGCTTTCTTT

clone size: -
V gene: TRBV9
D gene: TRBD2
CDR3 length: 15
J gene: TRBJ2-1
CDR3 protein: CASSPWSGTKNEQFF
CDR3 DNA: TGTGCCAGCAGCCCCTGGTCCGGGACTAAAAATGAGCAGTTCTTC

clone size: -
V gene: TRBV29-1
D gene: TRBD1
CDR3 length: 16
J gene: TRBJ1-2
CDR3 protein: CSVLRDRRNLNYGYTF
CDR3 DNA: TGCAGCGTTCTTAGGGACAGGAGAAATCTGAACTATGGCTACACCTTC

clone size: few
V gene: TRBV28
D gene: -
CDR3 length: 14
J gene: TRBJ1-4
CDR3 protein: CASSLKQFNEKLFF
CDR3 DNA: TGTGCCAGCAGTTTAAAACAGTTTAATGAAAAACTGTTTTTT

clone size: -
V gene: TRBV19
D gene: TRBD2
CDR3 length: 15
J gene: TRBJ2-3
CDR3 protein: CASSGLAGLSDTQYF
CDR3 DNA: TGTGCCAGTAGTGGGCTAGCGGGCCTCTCAGATACGCAGTATTTT

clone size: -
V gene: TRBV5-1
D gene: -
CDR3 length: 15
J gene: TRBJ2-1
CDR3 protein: CASSLGGALYNEQFF
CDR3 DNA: TGCGCCAGCAGCTTGGGTGGGGCGCTCTACAATGAGCAGTTCTTC

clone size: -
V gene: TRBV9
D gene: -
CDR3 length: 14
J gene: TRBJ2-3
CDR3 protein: CASSNRESTDTQYF
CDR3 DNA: TGTGCCAGCAGCAACAGGGAGAGCACAGATACGCAGTATTTT

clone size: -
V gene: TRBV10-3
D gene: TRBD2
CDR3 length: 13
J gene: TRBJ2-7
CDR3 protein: CASGTSGTYEQYF
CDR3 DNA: TGTGCCAGCGGGACTAGCGGGACCTACGAGCAGTACTTC

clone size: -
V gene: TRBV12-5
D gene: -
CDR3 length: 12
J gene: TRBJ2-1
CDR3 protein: CASGLRVSEQFF
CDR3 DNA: TGTGCTAGTGGTCTGAGGGTGAGTGAGCAGTTCTTC

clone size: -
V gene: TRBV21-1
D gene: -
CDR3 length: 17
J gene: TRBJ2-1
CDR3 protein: CASSKVVSMSSYNEQFF
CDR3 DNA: TGTGCCAGCAGCAAAGTAGTATCGATGAGCTCCTACAATGAGCAGTTCTTC

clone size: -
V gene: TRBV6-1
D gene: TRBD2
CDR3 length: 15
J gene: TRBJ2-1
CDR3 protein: CASSQGLASYNEQFF
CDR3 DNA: TGTGCCAGCAGCCAGGGACTAGCTAGCTACAATGAGCAGTTCTTC

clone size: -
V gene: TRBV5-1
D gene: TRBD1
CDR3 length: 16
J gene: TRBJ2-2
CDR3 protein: CASSLGDRVPTGELFF
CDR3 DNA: TGCGCCAGCAGCTTGGGGGACAGGGTCCCGACCGGGGAGCTGTTTTTT

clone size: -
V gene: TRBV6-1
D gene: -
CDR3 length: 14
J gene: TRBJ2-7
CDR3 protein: CACLDRTYSYEQYF
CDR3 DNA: TGTGCCTGCCTTGACAGGACGTACTCCTACGAGCAGTACTTC